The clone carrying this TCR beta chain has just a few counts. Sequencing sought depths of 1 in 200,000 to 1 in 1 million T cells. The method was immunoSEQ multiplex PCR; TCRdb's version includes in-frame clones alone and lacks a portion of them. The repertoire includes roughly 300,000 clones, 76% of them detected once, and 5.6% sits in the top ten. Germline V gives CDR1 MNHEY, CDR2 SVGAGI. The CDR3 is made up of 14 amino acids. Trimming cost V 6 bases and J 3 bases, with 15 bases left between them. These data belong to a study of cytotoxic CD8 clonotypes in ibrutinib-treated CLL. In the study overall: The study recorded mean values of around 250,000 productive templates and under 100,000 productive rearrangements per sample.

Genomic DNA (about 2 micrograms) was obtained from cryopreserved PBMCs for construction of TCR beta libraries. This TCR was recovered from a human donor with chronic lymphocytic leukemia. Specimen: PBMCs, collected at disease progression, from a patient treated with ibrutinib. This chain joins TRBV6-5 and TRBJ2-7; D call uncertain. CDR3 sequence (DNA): TGTGCCAGCAGCCCGCTCGGCCTAGGCTACGAGCAGTACTTC. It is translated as CASSPLGLGYEQYF.